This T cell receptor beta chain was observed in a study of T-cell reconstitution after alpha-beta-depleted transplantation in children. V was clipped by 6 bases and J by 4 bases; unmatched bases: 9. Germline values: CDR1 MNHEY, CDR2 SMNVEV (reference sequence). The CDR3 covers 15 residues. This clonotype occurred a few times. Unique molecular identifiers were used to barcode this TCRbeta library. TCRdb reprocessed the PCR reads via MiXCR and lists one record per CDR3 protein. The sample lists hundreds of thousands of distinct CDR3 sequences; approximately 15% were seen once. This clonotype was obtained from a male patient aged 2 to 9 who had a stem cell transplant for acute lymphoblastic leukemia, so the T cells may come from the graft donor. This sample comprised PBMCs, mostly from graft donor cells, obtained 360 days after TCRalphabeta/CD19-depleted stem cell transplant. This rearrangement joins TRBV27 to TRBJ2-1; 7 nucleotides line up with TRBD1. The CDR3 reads CASSYDRVGYNEQFF. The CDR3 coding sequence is TGTGCCAGCAGCTACGACAGGGTTGGGTACAATGAGCAGTTCTTC.